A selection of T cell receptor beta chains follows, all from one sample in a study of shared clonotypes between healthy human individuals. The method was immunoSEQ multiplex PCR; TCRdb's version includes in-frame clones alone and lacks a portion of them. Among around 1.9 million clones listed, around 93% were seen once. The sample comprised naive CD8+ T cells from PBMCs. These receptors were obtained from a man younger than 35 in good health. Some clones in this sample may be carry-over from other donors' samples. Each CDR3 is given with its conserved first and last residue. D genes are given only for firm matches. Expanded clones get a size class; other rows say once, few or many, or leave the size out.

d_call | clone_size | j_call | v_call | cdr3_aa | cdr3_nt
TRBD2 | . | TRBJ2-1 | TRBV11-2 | CASSPSWTSVPTYNEQFF | TGTGCCAGCAGCCCCTCCTGGACTAGCGTACCTACCTACAATGAGCAGTTCTTC
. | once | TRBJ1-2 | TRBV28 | CASSSQTLDYGYTF | TGTGCCAGCAGTTCACAGACTCTGGACTATGGCTACACCTTC
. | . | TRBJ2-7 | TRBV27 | CASSFWGSVNEQYF | TGTGCCAGCAGTTTTTGGGGAAGTGTAAACGAGCAGTACTTC
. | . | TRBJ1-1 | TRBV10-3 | CAISDWGVSNTEAFF | TGTGCCATCAGTGATTGGGGTGTGAGTAACACTGAAGCTTTCTTT
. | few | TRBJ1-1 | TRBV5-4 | CASSLDRVNTEAFF | TGTGCCAGCAGCTTGGACCGAGTGAACACTGAAGCTTTCTTT
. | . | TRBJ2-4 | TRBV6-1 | CASGVRVGNIQYF | TGTGCCAGCGGAGTCAGGGTTGGGAACATTCAGTACTTC
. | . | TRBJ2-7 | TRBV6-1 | CASSARATWEQYF | TGTGCCAGCAGTGCCCGGGCCACGTGGGAGCAGTACTTC
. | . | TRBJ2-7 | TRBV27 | CASSLILVGGTFYEQYF | TGTGCCAGCAGTTTAATTCTGGTAGGAGGCACGTTCTACGAGCAGTACTTC
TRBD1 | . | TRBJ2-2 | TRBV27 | CASSFRDRRAGELFF | TGTGCCAGCAGTTTCCGGGACAGGAGGGCCGGGGAGCTGTTTTTT
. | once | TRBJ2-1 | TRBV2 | CASSESRDNEQFF | TGTGCCAGCAGTGAGAGCAGGGACAATGAGCAGTTCTTC
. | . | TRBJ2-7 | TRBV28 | CASSSPGEQDHYEQYF | TGTGCCAGCAGTTCTCCGGGGGAACAGGACCACTACGAGCAGTACTTC
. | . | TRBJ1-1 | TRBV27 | CASSLLGNTEAFF | TGTGCCAGCAGTCTGCTAGGGAACACTGAAGCTTTCTTT
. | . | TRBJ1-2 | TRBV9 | CASSATTVGGYTF | TGTGCCAGCAGCGCTACGACAGTGGGTGGCTACACCTTC
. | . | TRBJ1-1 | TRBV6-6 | CASSYLGNTEAFF | TGTGCCAGCAGTTATTTGGGGAACACTGAAGCTTTCTTT
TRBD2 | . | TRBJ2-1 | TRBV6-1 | CASIIRGGEQFF | TGTGCCAGCATAATACGGGGGGGTGAGCAGTTCTTC
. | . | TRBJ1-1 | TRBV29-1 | CSAKWGTEAFF | TGCAGCGCAAAATGGGGGACTGAAGCTTTCTTT
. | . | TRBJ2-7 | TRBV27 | CASSLVGNYEQYF | TGTGCCAGCAGTCTTGTCGGGAACTACGAGCAGTACTTC
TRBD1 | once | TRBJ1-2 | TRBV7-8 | CASSLFLIGQGRGYTF | TGTGCCAGCAGCTTATTTTTGATTGGACAGGGTCGTGGCTACACCTTC
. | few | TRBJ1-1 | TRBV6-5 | CASSYRDTMNTEAFF | TGTGCCAGCAGTTACCGGGACACGATGAACACTGAAGCTTTCTTT
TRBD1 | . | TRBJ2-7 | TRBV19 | CASSIQTGSEQYF | TGTGCCAGTAGTATTCAGACAGGGAGTGAGCAGTACTTC
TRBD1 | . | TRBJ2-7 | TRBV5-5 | CASSMKDRGFYEQYF | TGTGCCAGCAGCATGAAGGACAGGGGCTTCTACGAGCAGTACTTC
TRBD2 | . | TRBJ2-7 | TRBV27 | CASSLSPSGVQYEQYF | TGTGCCAGCAGTTTATCCCCTAGCGGAGTCCAATACGAGCAGTACTTC
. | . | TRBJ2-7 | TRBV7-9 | CASSSDGERYEQYF | TGTGCCAGCAGCTCGGACGGGGAGAGGTACGAGCAGTACTTC
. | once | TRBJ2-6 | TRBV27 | CASSLIGGGANVLTF | TGTGCCAGCAGTCTGATCGGGGGTGGGGCCAACGTCCTGACTTTC
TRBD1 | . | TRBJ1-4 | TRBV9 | CASSVGQGGEKLFF | TGTGCCAGCAGCGTAGGACAGGGTGGTGAAAAACTGTTTTTT
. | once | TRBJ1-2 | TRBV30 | CAWSVGSGLNGYTF | TGTGCCTGGAGTGTAGGCTCCGGATTAAATGGCTACACCTTC